A single sample is the source of the 28 T cell receptor beta chains below, sequenced in a study of spatial heterogeneity in lung cancer. Time point indicated: sample taken at primary tumor resection. Study-level findings and limits: Expanded alpha and beta TCR counts within tumors tracked tumor mutation counts.

One entry per CDR3 protein results from TCRdb running MiXCR on the 5' RACE reads. In the table there are 9,000 to 10,000 distinct CDR3 sequences, about 6% of which are singletons. For these receptors, no antigen is known. Sequenced material: lung tumor tissue, taken at surgery. The source is a female donor with early-stage non-small cell lung cancer.

This clonotype was seen repeatedly, ten times or more. The V call is TRBV4-3, the J call TRBJ2-6; D uncertain. The CDR3 has 16 residues. The V gene's germline CDR1 is LGHNA and CDR2 YSLEER. V was pared by 3 bases and J by 2 bases, with 11 bases between. CDR3 sequence (DNA): TGCGCCAGCAGCCAGGGAAGTGGGGCTGGGGCCAACGTCCTGACTTTC. Translated: CASSQGSGAGANVLTF.

This clonotype was detected many times. This sequence joins TRBV7-3 and TRBJ2-2; 7 bases align to TRBD2. The CDR3 has 15 amino acids. Unmatched junction bases numbered 8, after V lost 6 bases and J lost 4 bases. CDR1 and CDR2 (germline): SGHTA, FQGTGA. The CDR3 sequence: CASSLSGMFTGELFF. CDR3 nucleotides: TGTGCCAGCAGTCTAAGCGGGATGTTCACCGGGGAGCTGTTTTTT. The full variable domain, rest sourced from reference TRBV7-3 and TRBJ2-2, is GAGVSQTPSNKVTEKGKYVELRCDPISGHTALYWYRQSLGQGPEFLIYFQGTGAADDSGLPNDRFFAVRPEGSVSTLKIQRTERGDSAVYLCASSLSGMFTGELFFGEGSRLTVL.

Many counts were recorded for this clonotype. The rearrangement uses TRBV2 and TRBJ1-1, with 7 bases fitting TRBD1. V shed 6 bases, J shed 5 bases, and the junction held 9 bases outside the gene matches. The CDR3 is made up of 14 amino acids. CDR1 and CDR2 (germline): SNHLY, FYNNEI. CDR3 loop: CASRKTGSETEAFF. The CDR3 DNA sequence: TGTGCCAGCAGGAAGACAGGGTCCGAGACTGAAGCTTTCTTT.

This clonotype was recorded at least ten times. This chain uses TRBV6-5 with TRBJ2-3; perhaps D is TRBD1 or TRBD2 (5 bases each). The V gene's germline CDR1 is MNHEY and CDR2 SVGAGI. Trimming shortened V by 4 bases and J by 1 base, and 12 bases separated the two germline ends. The CDR3 runs to 15 residues. CDR3: CASSFGDQGTDTQYF. DNA for the CDR3: TGTGCCAGCAGTTTCGGGGACCAAGGCACAGATACGCAGTATTTT.

The rearrangement links TRBV6-2 or TRBV6-3 to TRBJ1-6; D is ambiguous. Trimming left V 2 bases short and J 5 bases short, with 7 bases between. This CDR3 spans 14 amino acids. In germline, CDR1 is MNHEY, CDR2 SVGEGT. This chain's CDR3 is CASSYGQNNSPLHF. The CDR3 DNA reads as TGTGCCAGCAGTTACGGCCAGAATAATTCACCCCTCCACTTT.

This clonotype was seen many times. The chain carries TRBV6-5 and TRBJ1-2, with D uncertain. Germline V gene lookup returns CDR1 MNHEY and CDR2 SVGAGI. The CDR3 contains 12 residues. V was clipped by 7 bases and J by 1 base, with 7 bases between them. As DNA, the CDR3 is TGTGCCAGCAAAGGAAGTAACTATGGCTACACCTTC. Its translation: CASKGSNYGYTF.

This clonotype was counted between two and nine times. V gene TRBV4-1 combines with J gene TRBJ2-1; D not resolved. The germline V and J ends were trimmed by 2 bases and 0 bases, with 8 bases remaining between them. Germline CDR1 reads MGHRA; CDR2 reads YSYEKL. The CDR3 has 15 residues. The CDR3 bases are TGCGCCAGCAGCCAAAGTCTACCCTCCTACAATGAGCAGTTCTTC. Translation gives CASSQSLPSYNEQFF.

This clonotype was seen more than once but under ten times. The V and J genes are TRBV2 and TRBJ1-1; maybe TRBD1 (5 bases). The germline CDR1 and CDR2 sequences are SNHLY and FYNNEI. The CDR3 is 10 amino acids. V lost 7 bases to trimming and J lost 7 bases, with 7 bases between them. CDR3 bases: TGTGCCAGCAAACAGGTTGAAGCTTTCTTT. It is translated as CASKQVEAFF.

This clonotype qualifies as medium-sized. The CDR3 DNA sequence: TGTGCCAGCAGCTCTTCCGGTTCAAGTGCTTTCTTT. It encodes CASSSSGSSAFF. The chain is built from TRBV7-2 and TRBJ1-1; D call uncertain. The CDR3 runs 12 residues. V gave up 4 bases and J gave up 11 bases, with 14 bases separating them. Germline V lookup: CDR1 SGHTA, CDR2 FQGNSA.

Many counts were recorded for this clonotype. The J gene is TRBJ2-7, the V gene TRBV30, with 10 nucleotides matching TRBD2. From germline, CDR1 is GTSNPN and CDR2 SVGIG (reference sequence). CDR3 length: 17 amino acids. V shed 0 bases and J 6 bases; nucleotides not matched to a gene: 14. This chain's CDR3 is CAWSVGKLAGLRREQYF. The CDR3 DNA follows: TGTGCCTGGAGTGTAGGTAAACTAGCGGGACTACGACGCGAGCAGTACTTC.

The rearrangement joins TRBV6-2 or TRBV6-3 to TRBJ1-5; unclear D gene. Germline loops: CDR1 MNHEY, CDR2 SVGEGT. The CDR3 is 12 amino acids. V was trimmed by 6 bases and J by 6 bases, leaving 9 bases between them. The CDR3 sequence is CASSYPGQPQHF. DNA for the CDR3: TGTGCCAGCAGCTACCCCGGTCAGCCCCAGCATTTT.

This clonotype was recorded at least ten times. V and J are TRBV20-1 and TRBJ2-1, with D perhaps TRBD2 (5 bases). V dropped 0 bases and J dropped 2 bases, with 14 bases sitting between them. Germline V gives CDR1 DFQATT, CDR2 SNEGSKA (reference sequence). The CDR3 runs to 16 residues. CDR3 nucleotides: TGCAGTGCTAGAGATCCGTCCCTCGGGACCTACAATGAGCAGTTCTTC. This translates into CSARDPSLGTYNEQFF.

This clonotype was picked up a small number of times. The rearrangement links TRBV4-3 to TRBJ1-5; 7 bases match TRBD1. The J segment lost 4 bases and the V segment lost 0 bases, leaving 0 bases of the junction unmatched. This CDR3 region has 14 residues. Germline V gene lookup returns CDR1 LGHNA and CDR2 YSLEER. The CDR3 loop reads CASSQDRGNQPQHF. The CDR3 coding sequence is TGCGCCAGCAGCCAAGACAGGGGGAATCAGCCCCAGCATTTT.

By frequency in the sample, this clonotype is medium-sized (0.01 to 0.1%). The V call is TRBV5-1, the J call TRBJ2-3, with D possibly being TRBD2 (6 bases). V was clipped by 4 bases and J by 0 bases, with 12 bases between them. CDR1 is SGHRS, CDR2 YFSETQ, per germline. The CDR3 runs 15 residues. The CDR3 region is CASSPISGSTDTQYF. As DNA, the CDR3 is TGCGCCAGCAGCCCGATCAGCGGGAGCACAGATACGCAGTATTTT. Drawing the rest from reference TRBV5-1 and TRBJ2-3, the complete variable domain is KAGVTQTPRYLIKTRGQQVTLSCSPISGHRSVSWYQQTPGQGLQFLFEYFSETQRNKGNFPGRFSGRQFSNSRSEMNVSTLELGDSALYLCASSPISGSTDTQYFGPGTRLTVL.

This clonotype has ten or more counts. The CDR3 loop is CSARVASEQYF. In nucleotides, the CDR3 is TGCAGTGCTAGAGTGGCTAGCGAGCAGTACTTC. The V gene is TRBV20-1, the J gene TRBJ2-7, with D unresolved. Trimming took 1 base from V and 6 from J, leaving 7 bases between them. Germline assignment: CDR1 DFQATT and CDR2 SNEGSKA (reference sequence). This CDR3 is 11 amino acids long.

This clonotype was detected many times. V is TRBV3-1 and J is TRBJ2-1; D gene uncertain. V lost 4 bases and J 8 bases, leaving 15 bases between the germline ends. From germline, CDR1 is LGHDT and CDR2 YNNKEL (reference sequence). This CDR3 is 14 amino acids long. This chain's CDR3 is CASSPPLYRDEQFF. The CDR3 region has the DNA TGTGCCAGCAGCCCACCACTATATCGCGATGAGCAGTTCTTC.

This clonotype was recorded at least ten times. The chain employs TRBV7-9 and TRBJ1-4; D unresolved. The CDR3 covers 14 residues. With 1 base removed from V and 6 bases from J, the gap between germline ends came to 9 bases. The germline V gene has CDR1 SEHNR and CDR2 FQNEAQ (reference sequence). The CDR3 region has the DNA TGTGCCAGCAGCTTAGGGGCTGGATATGAAAAACTGTTTTTT. Encoded protein: CASSLGAGYEKLFF.

This clonotype has a count of ten or more. The chain employs TRBV13 and TRBJ1-3; D is unclear. V was shortened by 0 bases and J by 2 bases, with 11 bases between the two germline ends. Per germline, CDR1 PRHDT and CDR2 FYEKMQ (reference sequence). This CDR3 has 16 residues. The CDR3 DNA reads as TGTGCCAGCAGCTTAGGCTATTCGGTTACTGGAAACACCATATATTTT. Its translation: CASSLGYSVTGNTIYF.

This clonotype came up a few times. The chain uses TRBV29-1 and TRBJ2-6; TRBD2 is a possible D gene (6 bases). The CDR3 sequence is 16 residues long. Germline CDR1 reads SQVTM; CDR2 reads ANQGSEA. V was cut by 7 bases and J by 4 bases, with 20 bases left in between. The chain's CDR3 is CSGLGVGAAGANVLTF. CDR3 bases: TGCAGCGGACTAGGGGTAGGGGCGGCCGGGGCCAACGTCCTGACTTTC. The variable domain in full, completed from reference TRBV29-1 and TRBJ2-6, reads SAVISQKPSRDICQRGTSLTIQCQVDSQVTMMFWYRQQPGQSLTLIATANQGSEATYESGFVIDKFPISRPNLTFSTLTVSNMSPEDSSIYLCSGLGVGAAGANVLTFGAGSRLTVL.

By proportion, this clonotype is medium-sized. The chain joins TRBV7-8 to TRBJ1-5; perhaps TRBD1 as D (5 bases). The germline gives CDR1 SGHVS, CDR2 FQNEAQ. V was shortened by 0 bases and J by 1 base, with 16 bases between the two germline ends. This CDR3 spans 18 amino acids. The CDR3 spells CASSLAGGGVGSNQPQHF. The CDR3 DNA reads TGTGCCAGCAGCTTAGCCGGGGGAGGGGTCGGAAGCAATCAGCCCCAGCATTTT.

This clonotype was detected only a few times. The chain joins TRBV14 to TRBJ2-1; TRBD2 might be the D (5 bases). This CDR3 has 14 residues. In germline, CDR1 is SGHDN, CDR2 FVKESK. Trimming shortened V by 4 bases and J by 12 bases, and 19 bases separated the two germline ends. DNA for the CDR3: TGTGCCAGCAGCCCCTTGGGTAGCGACCGTACGCAGTTCTTC. Protein sequence: CASSPLGSDRTQFF.

The chain carries TRBV6-1 and TRBJ1-5; D not certain. Trimming removed 7 bases from V and 5 bases from J, with 15 bases in between. Per the germline V gene, CDR1 is MNHNS and CDR2 is SASEGT. This CDR3 has 14 residues. CDR3 in amino acids: CASTPRTLDQPQHF. The CDR3 bases are TGTGCCAGCACCCCCAGGACTCTCGATCAGCCCCAGCATTTT.

This clonotype appeared many times. This rearrangement joins TRBV7-2 to TRBJ2-7; D call uncertain. V lost 4 bases and J lost 7, with 11 bases in between. The germline V gene encodes CDR1 SGHTA and CDR2 FQGNSA. The CDR3 is made up of 12 amino acids. The CDR3 nucleotides are TGTGCCAGCAGCTCCATTACTTGGGAGCAGTACTTC. Translated, it gives CASSSITWEQYF.

In its sample, this clonotype is medium-sized. CDR3 region: CSARAGEGSYEQYV. The CDR3 DNA follows: TGCAGTGCTAGAGCGGGGGAGGGCTCCTACGAGCAGTACGTC. This chain uses TRBV20-1 with TRBJ2-7; TRBD2 agrees at 7 bases. The CDR3 extends over 14 amino acids. Trimming took 1 base from V and 0 from J; bases not matched to a gene: 3. In germline, CDR1 is DFQATT, CDR2 SNEGSKA (reference sequence).

This clonotype was detected many times. The V call is TRBV5-4, the J call TRBJ2-3; D perhaps matches TRBD2 (6 bases). The CDR3 totals 14 residues. The V end lost 10 bases, the J end lost 1 base, and 16 bases lay between the germline ends. Germline V gene sequence: CDR1 SGHNT, CDR2 YYREEE (reference sequence). The CDR3 coding sequence is TGTGCCGCGTCGGGCGGGATAGGCACAGATACGCAGTATTTT. Its protein product is CAASGGIGTDTQYF.

The chain employs TRBV7-8 and TRBJ2-7; D perhaps matches TRBD1 (6 bases). V lost 5 bases to trimming and J lost 3 bases, with 11 bases between them. The CDR3 extends over 13 amino acids. CDR1 is SGHVS and CDR2 is FQNEAQ in the germline V gene. CDR3 protein: CASSPIRGYEQYF. The CDR3 region has the DNA TGTGCCAGCAGCCCAATCAGGGGCTACGAGCAGTACTTC.

By share, this clonotype counts as medium-sized. The V and J genes are TRBV20-1 and TRBJ2-3; D might be TRBD2 (6 bases). Trimming left V 5 bases short and J 6 bases short, with 6 bases between. CDR1 is DFQATT, CDR2 SNEGSKA, per germline (reference sequence). CDR3 size: 10 residues. This chain's CDR3 is CSAGRDTQYF. CDR3 bases: TGCAGTGCTGGGAGGGATACGCAGTATTTT.

This clonotype was counted ten times or more. CDR3 coding DNA: TGTGCCAGCAGCTTGGGTCGGGGGAACCAAGAGACCCAGTACTTC. It yields the protein CASSLGRGNQETQYF. The chain carries TRBV5-4 and TRBJ2-5; possibly TRBD2 for D (6 bases). CDR1 is SGHNT and CDR2 is YYREEE in the germline V gene (reference sequence). The CDR3 totals 15 residues. Deletions cut 0 bases from V and 0 bases from J, with 9 bases between.